The 5 T cell receptor beta chains listed next were all sequenced from one sample in a study of neurological immune-mediated disorders. Via MiXCR, TCRdb re-called the 5' RACE reads, giving one row per CDR3 protein. The table records about 48,000 distinct CDR3 sequences, 10% of them present only once. The sequencing input was PBMCs. These receptors all stem from a middle-aged woman with HTLV-1-associated myelopathy (HAM/TSP).

To note about this clonotype: One end of the junction is discordant with germline, which a read error may explain. The V call is TRBV7-6, the J call TRBJ2-1; possible D gene TRBD1, 6 bases. The CDR3 is 12 residues long. CDR1 and CDR2 from the germline V gene are SGHVS and FNYEAQ. The CDR3 sequence: CASSFGDNEQFF. In DNA form, the CDR3 reads TGTGCCAGCAGCTTTGGGGACAATGAGCAGTTCTTT.

This clonotype was found many times. This sequence joins TRBV5-1 and TRBJ1-2; D remains unclear. CDR3 length: 11 residues. V lost 0 bases, J lost 10 bases, and 7 bases lay in between. CDR1 is SGHRS, CDR2 YFSETQ, per germline. CDR3 nucleotides: TGCGCCAGCAGCTTGGCGCGGGACTACACCTTC. It yields the protein CASSLARDYTF.

This clonotype was seen many times. V is TRBV27 and J is TRBJ2-3; TRBD1 is a possible D gene (5 bases). The CDR3 is 13 amino acids. The V end lost 5 bases, the J end lost 6 bases, and 12 bases lay between the germline ends. The germline V gene encodes CDR1 MNHEY and CDR2 SMNVEV (reference sequence). CDR3 coding DNA: TGTGCCAGCAGTCTAAGGACAAGGGATACGCAGTATTTT. Its protein product is CASSLRTRDTQYF.

This clonotype was detected many times. V and J are TRBV5-5 and TRBJ2-7, with 9 bases fitting TRBD2. With 3 bases clipped from V and 3 bases from J, the junction kept 22 bases outside the gene matches. Germline V CDR1 and CDR2: SGHKS, YYEKEE (reference sequence). This CDR3 is built from 20 residues. Here the CDR3 reads CASSSRWSGGLQRLDYEQYF. In DNA, the CDR3 is TGTGCCAGCAGCTCCCGGTGGAGCGGGGGGCTCCAACGACTCGACTACGAGCAGTACTTC.

In its sample, this clonotype was seen many times. The V gene is TRBV20-1, the J gene TRBJ2-4, with 8 nucleotides matching TRBD1. Germline assignment: CDR1 DFQATT and CDR2 SNEGSKA (reference sequence). The CDR3 sequence is 15 residues long. Losses at the gene ends were 3 bases for V and 6 bases for J; bases not matched to a gene: 10. CDR3 coding DNA: TGCAGTGCTAGGCCCGACAGGGGAGGATTAAACATTCAGTACTTC. Translation: CSARPDRGGLNIQYF.